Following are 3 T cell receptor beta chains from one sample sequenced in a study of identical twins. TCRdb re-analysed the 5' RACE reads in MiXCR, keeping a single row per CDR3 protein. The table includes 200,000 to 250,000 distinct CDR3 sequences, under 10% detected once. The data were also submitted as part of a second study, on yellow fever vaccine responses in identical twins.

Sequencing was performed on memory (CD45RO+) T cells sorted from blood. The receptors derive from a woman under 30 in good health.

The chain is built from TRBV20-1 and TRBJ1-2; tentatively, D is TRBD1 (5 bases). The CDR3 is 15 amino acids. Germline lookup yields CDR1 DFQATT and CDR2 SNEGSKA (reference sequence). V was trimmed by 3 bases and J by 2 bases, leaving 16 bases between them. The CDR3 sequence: CSARSSDTQNYGYTF. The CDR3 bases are TGCAGTGCTAGGTCTTCGGACACACAGAACTATGGCTACACCTTC.

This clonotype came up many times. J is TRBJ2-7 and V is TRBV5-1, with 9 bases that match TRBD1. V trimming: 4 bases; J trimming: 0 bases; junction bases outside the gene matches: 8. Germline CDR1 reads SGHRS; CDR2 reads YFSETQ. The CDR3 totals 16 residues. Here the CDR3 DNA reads TGCGCCAGCAGCAGGACCGGGACAGGGAGCTCCTACGAGCAGTACTTC. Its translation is CASSRTGTGSSYEQYF. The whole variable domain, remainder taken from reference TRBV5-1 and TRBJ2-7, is KAGVTQTPRYLIKTRGQQVTLSCSPISGHRSVSWYQQTPGQGLQFLFEYFSETQRNKGNFPGRFSGRQFSNSRSEMNVSTLELGDSALYLCASSRTGTGSSYEQYFGPGTRLTVT.

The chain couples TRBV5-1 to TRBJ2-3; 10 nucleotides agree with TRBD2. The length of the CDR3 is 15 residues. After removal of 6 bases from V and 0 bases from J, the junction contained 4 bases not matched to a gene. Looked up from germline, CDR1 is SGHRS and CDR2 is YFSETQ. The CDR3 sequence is CASKAGGPSTDTQYF. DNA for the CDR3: TGCGCCAGCAAAGCGGGAGGGCCGAGCACAGATACGCAGTATTTT.